A single sample is the source of the 28 T cell receptor beta chains below, sequenced in a study of early T cells in non-severe SARS-CoV-2 infection. TCRdb analysed the 5' RACE reads with MiXCR anew, one entry per CDR3 protein. The data show 35,000 to 45,000 distinct CDR3 sequences, around 6.1% seen once. This specimen consisted of whole blood, obtained at baseline. The receptors stem from an adult who was a healthcare worker with PCR-confirmed SARS-CoV-2 infection or an uninfected control (not recorded which).

V gene TRBV7-8 combines with J gene TRBJ1-5, with TRBD1 as a possible D gene (5 bases). Looked up from germline, CDR1 is SGHVS and CDR2 is FQNEAQ. The germline V and J ends were trimmed by 3 bases and 6 bases, with 18 bases remaining between them. This CDR3 has 16 residues. The CDR3 sequence is CASSLSLMPGVQPQHF. The CDR3 nucleotides read TGTGCCAGCAGCTTGTCCTTAATGCCGGGGGTTCAGCCCCAGCATTTT.

This clonotype has a count of ten or more. DNA of the CDR3: TGTGCCATCAGTGAGATGCGGGGGGGAGGCGCAGATACGCAGTATTTT. Amino acid sequence: CAISEMRGGGADTQYF. V usage is TRBV10-3 and J usage is TRBJ2-3, with TRBD2 identical over 9 bases. This CDR3 has 16 amino acids. The junction had 7 bases not matched to a gene; V was cut back by 2 bases and J by 4 bases. Germline CDR1 reads ENHRY; CDR2 reads SYGVKD.

This clonotype was seen a handful of times. This chain links TRBV6-2 or TRBV6-3 with TRBJ2-1; 11 bases are a match to TRBD2. The CDR3 extends over 15 amino acids. CDR1 MNHEY and CDR2 SVGEGT come from the germline V gene. J gave up 3 bases and V 5 bases, and 3 bases lay outside the gene matches. Here the CDR3 DNA reads TGTGCCAGCAGTGCCGGGACTAGCGGCTACAATGAGCAGTTCTTC. It specifies CASSAGTSGYNEQFF.

This clonotype showed up just a few times. The J gene is TRBJ2-2, the V gene TRBV6-5; tentative D call: TRBD2 (6 bases). The CDR3 is 13 amino acids. Trimming left V 7 bases short and J 8 bases short, with 14 bases between. Germline-derived CDR1 and CDR2 are MNHEY and SVGAGI. The CDR3 DNA follows: TGTGCCAGCACAAAACCAGGGACTGGGGAGCTGTTTTTT. Its translation: CASTKPGTGELFF.

CDR3 nucleotides: TGTGCCAGCAGTTCCGGGACTAGCGGACGACGTTACAATGAGCAGTTCTTC. This translates into CASSSGTSGRRYNEQFF. The genes are TRBV27 and TRBJ2-1; 11 nucleotides match TRBD2. Germline-derived CDR1 and CDR2 are MNHEY and SMNVEV (reference sequence). With V trimmed by 4 bases and J by 4 bases, 9 bases remained unmatched. This CDR3 is 17 amino acids long.

This clonotype ranks as medium-sized (0.01 to 0.1%). This chain links TRBV20-1 with TRBJ2-5; TRBD2 agrees at 8 bases. The germline CDR1 and CDR2 sequences are DFQATT and SNEGSKA (reference sequence). V lost 3 bases and J lost 1; bases outside the gene matches: 10. The CDR3 is made up of 16 amino acids. CDR3 in amino acids: CSASLTSGSLQETQYF. The DNA for the CDR3 is TGCAGTGCTAGTTTAACTAGCGGCTCCCTCCAAGAGACCCAGTACTTC.

The chain has TRBV18 and TRBJ2-1; 11 bases align to TRBD2. CDR1 and CDR2 (germline): KGHSH, LQKENI. The CDR3 sequence is 20 residues long. J lost 4 bases, V lost 5 bases, and 19 bases had no gene match. The CDR3 is CASSELQQLTSGGLYNEQFF. DNA of the CDR3: TGTGCCAGCTCAGAACTACAGCAGCTTACTAGCGGGGGCCTATACAATGAGCAGTTCTTC. Full variable domain (outside the CDR3, taken from reference TRBV18 and TRBJ2-1): NAGVMQNPRHLVRRRGQEARLRCSPMKGHSHVYWYRQLPEEGLKFMVYLQKENIIDESGMPKERFSAEFPKEGPSILRIQQVVRGDSAAYFCASSELQQLTSGGLYNEQFFGPGTRLTVL.

This clonotype was detected ten times or more. This chain uses TRBV2 with TRBJ1-2; 7 positions match TRBD1. The CDR3 is 16 amino acids. CDR1 is SNHLY and CDR2 is FYNNEI in the germline V gene. After removal of 1 base from V and 7 bases from J, the junction contained 12 bases not matched to a gene. CDR3: CASSEDVLTGAGGYTF. The CDR3 DNA sequence: TGTGCCAGCAGTGAAGACGTGTTAACAGGGGCGGGTGGCTACACCTTC.

This clonotype was recorded a few times. The chain uses TRBV20-1 and TRBJ1-1; D possibly corresponds to TRBD1 (5 bases). Germline CDR1 DFQATT, CDR2 SNEGSKA (reference sequence). The V end lost 6 bases, the J end lost 13 bases, and 24 bases lay between the germline ends. The CDR3 has 13 residues. CDR3 nucleotide sequence: TGCAGTGCCTCCAACCCGACAGCCCTTATGGTTTTCTTT. This sequence encodes CSASNPTALMVFF.

This clonotype was seen a few times. V is TRBV5-4 and J is TRBJ2-1; TRBD1 might be the D (5 bases). Germline V gene lookup returns CDR1 SGHNT and CDR2 YYREEE (reference sequence). Trimming stripped 2 bases from V and 8 bases from J, with 11 bases between. The CDR3 sequence is 13 residues long. CDR3 nucleotide sequence: TGTGCCAGCAGCTTTGGTAGGGGATATGAGCAGTTCTTC. It is translated as CASSFGRGYEQFF.

This clonotype was found many times. The gene calls are TRBV5-4 and TRBJ1-1, with 7 bases fitting TRBD1. The J segment lost 5 bases and the V segment lost 3 bases, leaving 10 bases of the junction unmatched. The CDR3 totals 15 residues. Germline V gene sequence: CDR1 SGHNT, CDR2 YYREEE (reference sequence). CDR3 in amino acids: CASSSADRAQTEAFF. As DNA, the CDR3 is TGTGCCAGCAGCTCGGCCGACAGGGCCCAAACTGAAGCTTTCTTT.

This chain links TRBV29-1 with TRBJ1-1; D uncertain. This CDR3 spans 13 amino acids. V shed 4 bases and J shed 8 bases, with 17 bases lying between them. Per germline, CDR1 SQVTM and CDR2 ANQGSEA. In nucleotides, the CDR3 is TGCAGCGTTGTGTCGGGTGAGCCTAACGAAGCTTTCTTT. The encoded protein is CSVVSGEPNEAFF.

In this sample, this clonotype turned up many times. The CDR3 bases are TGTGCCAGCAGCCCCCGGACAGGGAGAACTGAAGCTTTCTTT. Translated, it gives CASSPRTGRTEAFF. The chain recombines TRBV7-9 with TRBJ1-1; TRBD1 matches at 8 bases. Trimming at V came to 5 bases and at J to 5 bases, leaving 7 bases not matched to a gene. The CDR3 has 14 amino acids. Germline V lookup: CDR1 SEHNR, CDR2 FQNEAQ (reference sequence).

This clonotype was counted many times. The chain carries TRBV28 and TRBJ2-1; 10 bases align to TRBD2. CDR3 size: 15 residues. The J segment lost 4 bases and the V segment lost 4 bases, leaving 4 bases of the junction unmatched. Germline V gene sequence: CDR1 MDHEN, CDR2 SYDVKM. The CDR3 sequence is CASSSTSGVYNEQFF. The CDR3 region has the DNA TGTGCCAGCAGTTCCACTAGCGGGGTTTACAATGAGCAGTTCTTC.

There are many counts of this clonotype. This chain joins TRBV7-2 and TRBJ1-2, with unresolved D. CDR1 and CDR2 (germline): SGHTA, FQGNSA. The CDR3 totals 16 residues. Trimming cost V 5 bases and J 0 bases, with 16 bases left between them. This CDR3 reads CASSLGSLGANYGYTF. The CDR3 nucleotides read TGTGCCAGCAGCCTTGGGTCCCTAGGCGCTAACTATGGCTACACCTTC.

The sample holds many counts of this clonotype. The chain couples TRBV29-1 to TRBJ2-3, with no clear D. The germline V gene has CDR1 SQVTM and CDR2 ANQGSEA. This CDR3 is built from 10 residues. V gave up 4 bases and J gave up 8 bases, with 7 bases separating them. CDR3 amino acids: CSVVKVTQYF. As DNA, the CDR3 is TGCAGCGTTGTGAAAGTTACGCAGTATTTT.

This clonotype has a count of ten or more. The chain recombines TRBV20-1 with TRBJ1-2; D unclear. The CDR3 sequence is 15 residues long. Trimming cost V 5 bases and J 0 bases, with 16 bases left between them. Per germline, CDR1 DFQATT and CDR2 SNEGSKA (reference sequence). CDR3 DNA: TGCAGTGCTCCCGCCCCGACGAGAGCTAACTATGGCTACACCTTC. Translating it yields CSAPAPTRANYGYTF.

This clonotype was seen at least ten times. This chain uses TRBV12-3 or TRBV12-4 with TRBJ1-3; 9 bases agree with TRBD1. This CDR3 has 17 residues. J gave up 3 bases and V 4 bases, and 10 bases lay outside the gene matches. The CDR3, as DNA: TGTGCCAGCAGTTCTAGTCCCGGGACAGGGATTGGAAACACCATATATTTT. Translated, it gives CASSSSPGTGIGNTIYF.

The V gene is TRBV14, the J gene TRBJ2-5; D remains ambiguous. V lost 3 bases and J 2 bases, leaving 10 bases between the germline ends. In germline, CDR1 is SGHDN, CDR2 FVKESK. This CDR3 has 14 amino acids. CDR3 nucleotides: TGTGCCAGCAGCCAGGGCGTACTGCAAGAGACCCAGTACTTC. Amino acid sequence: CASSQGVLQETQYF.

This clonotype has only a few counts. In DNA, the CDR3 is TGCAGTGCTAGAGTGCGGACTAGCGGAAGGACAGATACGCAGTATTTT. It is translated as CSARVRTSGRTDTQYF. The rearrangement joins TRBV20-1 to TRBJ2-3, with 10 bases fitting TRBD2. The V gene end was trimmed by 1 base and the J gene end by 3 bases; junction bases not matched to a gene: 7. The CDR3 has 16 amino acids. Germline V gene lookup returns CDR1 DFQATT and CDR2 SNEGSKA (reference sequence).

This clonotype turned up a few times. V gene TRBV12-3 or TRBV12-4 combines with J gene TRBJ1-1, with D possibly TRBD1 on 5 matching bases. The CDR3 runs 15 residues. The V end was cut by 2 bases, the J end by 1 base, with 11 bases between. The CDR3 nucleotides are TGTGCCAGCAGTTTATCGGGGCGGCCGAACACTGAAGCTTTCTTT. It specifies CASSLSGRPNTEAFF.

This clonotype was seen repeatedly, ten times or more. The V and J genes are TRBV12-3 or TRBV12-4 and TRBJ2-5; tentatively, D is TRBD2 (6 bases). The length of the CDR3 is 14 residues. Trimming removed 5 bases from V and 5 bases from J, with 15 bases in between. In DNA, the CDR3 is TGTGCCAGCAGTCTCGGATCGGGAGCGGAGACCCAGTACTTC. Translation: CASSLGSGAETQYF.

This clonotype appeared many times. The gene calls are TRBV11-2 and TRBJ2-1; maybe TRBD1 (6 bases). CDR1 is SGHAT and CDR2 is FQNNGV in the germline V gene. The V end lost 3 bases, the J end lost 8 bases, and 11 bases lay between the germline ends. The CDR3 runs to 13 residues. This CDR3 is CASSFVGAYEQFF. CDR3 coding DNA: TGTGCCAGCAGCTTTGTGGGGGCGTATGAGCAGTTCTTC.

V gene TRBV5-1 combines with J gene TRBJ2-1, with 9 positions matching TRBD1. CDR1 and CDR2 from the germline V gene are SGHRS and YFSETQ. V shed 5 bases, J shed 7 bases, and the junction held 4 bases outside the gene matches. The CDR3 runs to 13 residues. The CDR3 spells CASRQGAGNEQFF. DNA for the CDR3: TGCGCCAGCAGACAGGGGGCGGGTAATGAGCAGTTCTTC.

This clonotype was detected a few times. The chain is built from TRBV20-1 and TRBJ2-1; 8 bases map to TRBD1. Germline values: CDR1 DFQATT, CDR2 SNEGSKA (reference sequence). There are 14 residues in the CDR3. Trimming took 6 bases from V and 7 from J; bases not matched to a gene: 11. CDR3 in amino acids: CSAQRTGSKNEQFF. The CDR3 coding sequence is TGCAGTGCCCAGAGGACAGGGAGCAAGAATGAGCAGTTCTTC.

V and J are TRBV20-1 and TRBJ2-7; D ambiguous. CDR1 is DFQATT and CDR2 is SNEGSKA in the germline V gene (reference sequence). Trimming cost V 4 bases and J 2 bases, with 15 bases left between them. The CDR3 runs to 14 residues. CDR3 region: CSAIGINTPYEQYF. CDR3 DNA sequence: TGCAGTGCTATTGGAATTAATACCCCCTACGAGCAGTACTTC.

This clonotype has just a few counts. J is TRBJ1-4 and V is TRBV4-3; no reliable D call. The CDR3 runs 14 residues. CDR1 and CDR2 (germline): LGHNA, YSLEER. V was cut by 4 bases and J by 6 bases, with 12 bases left in between. CDR3 loop: CASSPLGYHEKLFF. The CDR3 DNA sequence: TGCGCCAGCAGCCCCCTGGGGTACCATGAAAAACTGTTTTTT.

This sequence joins TRBV19 and TRBJ2-7; 7 positions agree with TRBD1. Trimming cost V 3 bases and J 3 bases; bases outside gene matches: 11. This CDR3 region has 16 residues. In germline, CDR1 is LNHDA, CDR2 SQIVND (reference sequence). CDR3 sequence: CASSMGRDRDRYEQYF. The CDR3 DNA is TGTGCCAGTAGTATGGGCCGGGACAGAGATCGCTACGAGCAGTACTTC.